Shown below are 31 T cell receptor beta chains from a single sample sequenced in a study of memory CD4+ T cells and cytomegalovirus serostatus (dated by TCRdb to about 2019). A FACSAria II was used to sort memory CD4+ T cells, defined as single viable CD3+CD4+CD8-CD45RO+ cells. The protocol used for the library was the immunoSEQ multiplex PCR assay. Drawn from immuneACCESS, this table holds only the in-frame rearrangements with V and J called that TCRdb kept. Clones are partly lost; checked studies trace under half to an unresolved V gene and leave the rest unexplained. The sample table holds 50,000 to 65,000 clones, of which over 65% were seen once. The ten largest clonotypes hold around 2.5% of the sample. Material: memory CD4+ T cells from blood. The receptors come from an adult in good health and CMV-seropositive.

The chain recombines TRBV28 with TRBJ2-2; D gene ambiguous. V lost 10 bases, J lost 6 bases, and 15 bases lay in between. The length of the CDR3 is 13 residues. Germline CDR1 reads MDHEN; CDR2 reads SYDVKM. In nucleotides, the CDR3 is TGTGCCACTCAACGGAGTAACGCCGGGGAGCTGTTTTTT. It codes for CATQRSNAGELFF.

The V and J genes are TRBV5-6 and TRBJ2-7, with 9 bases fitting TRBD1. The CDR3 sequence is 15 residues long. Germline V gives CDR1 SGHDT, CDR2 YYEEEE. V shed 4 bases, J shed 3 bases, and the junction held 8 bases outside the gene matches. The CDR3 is CASSPRQGVSYEQYF. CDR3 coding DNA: TGTGCCAGCAGCCCAAGACAGGGGGTTAGCTACGAGCAGTACTTC.

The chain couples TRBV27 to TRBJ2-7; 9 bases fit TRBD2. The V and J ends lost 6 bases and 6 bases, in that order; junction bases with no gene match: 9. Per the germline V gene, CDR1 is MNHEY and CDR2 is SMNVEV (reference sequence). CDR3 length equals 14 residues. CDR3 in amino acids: CASRTSSGTGEQYF. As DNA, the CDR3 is TGTGCCAGCAGAACCTCTAGCGGGACTGGCGAGCAGTACTTC.

CDR3 sequence reads: CATSRDLLQGAGGYTF. CDR3 DNA: TGTGCCACCAGCAGAGATCTTCTACAGGGGGCCGGTGGCTACACCTTC. V and J are TRBV15 and TRBJ1-2; 9 bases are a match to TRBD1. Germline V gene sequence: CDR1 LNHNV, CDR2 YYDKDF (reference sequence). With 0 bases clipped from V and 7 bases from J, the junction kept 9 bases outside the gene matches. This CDR3 has 16 residues.

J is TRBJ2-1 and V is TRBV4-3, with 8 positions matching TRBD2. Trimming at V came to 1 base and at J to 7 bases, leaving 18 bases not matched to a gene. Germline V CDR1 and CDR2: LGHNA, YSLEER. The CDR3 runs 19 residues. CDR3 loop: CASSQGPGGTGFLKNEQFF. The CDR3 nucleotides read TGCGCCAGCAGCCAAGGACCGGGAGGGACGGGGTTTCTAAAGAATGAGCAGTTCTTC.

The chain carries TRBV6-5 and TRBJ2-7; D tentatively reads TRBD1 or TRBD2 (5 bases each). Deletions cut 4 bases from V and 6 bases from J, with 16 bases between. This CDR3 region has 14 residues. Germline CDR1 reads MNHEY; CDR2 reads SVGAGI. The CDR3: CASSFGGRGGEQYF. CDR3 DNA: TGTGCCAGCAGTTTTGGGGGACGGGGCGGCGAGCAGTACTTC.

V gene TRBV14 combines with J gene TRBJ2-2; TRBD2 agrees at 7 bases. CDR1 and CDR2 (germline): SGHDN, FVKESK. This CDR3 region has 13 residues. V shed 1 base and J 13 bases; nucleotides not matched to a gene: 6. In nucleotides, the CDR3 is TGTGCCAGCAGCCAAGTCCGGGGGGTTGGGCTGTTTTTT. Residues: CASSQVRGVGLFF. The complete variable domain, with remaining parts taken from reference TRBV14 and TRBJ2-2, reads EAGVTQFPSHSVIEKGQTVTLRCDPISGHDNLYWYRRVMGKEIKFLLHFVKESKQDESGMPNNRFLAERTGGTYSTLKVQPAELEDSGVYFCASSQVRGVGLFFGEGSRLTVL.

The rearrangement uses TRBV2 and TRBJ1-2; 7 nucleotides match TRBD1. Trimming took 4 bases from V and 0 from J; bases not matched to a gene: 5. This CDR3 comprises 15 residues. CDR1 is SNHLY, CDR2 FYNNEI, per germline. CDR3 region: CASSGTGGANYGYTF. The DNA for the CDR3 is TGTGCCAGCAGTGGGACAGGCGGAGCTAACTATGGCTACACCTTC.

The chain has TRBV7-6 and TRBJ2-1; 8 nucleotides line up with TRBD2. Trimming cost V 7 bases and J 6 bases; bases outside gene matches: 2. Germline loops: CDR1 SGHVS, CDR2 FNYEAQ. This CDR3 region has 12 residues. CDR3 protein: CASTSGSNEQFF. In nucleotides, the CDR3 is TGTGCCAGCACAAGCGGGAGCAATGAGCAGTTCTTC.

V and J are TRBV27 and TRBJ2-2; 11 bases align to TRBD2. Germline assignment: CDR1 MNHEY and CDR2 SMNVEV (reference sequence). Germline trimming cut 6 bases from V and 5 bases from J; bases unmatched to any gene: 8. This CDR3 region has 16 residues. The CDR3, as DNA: TGTGCCAGCAGCCTAGCGGGAGGCCGGGGGACCGGGGAGCTGTTTTTT. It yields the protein CASSLAGGRGTGELFF.

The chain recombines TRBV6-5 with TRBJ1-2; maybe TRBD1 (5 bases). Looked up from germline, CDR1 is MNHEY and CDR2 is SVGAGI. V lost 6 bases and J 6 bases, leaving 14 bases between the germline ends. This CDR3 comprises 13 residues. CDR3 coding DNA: TGTGCCAGCAGAACTTGGGGCGCGGATGGCTACACCTTC. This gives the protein CASRTWGADGYTF.

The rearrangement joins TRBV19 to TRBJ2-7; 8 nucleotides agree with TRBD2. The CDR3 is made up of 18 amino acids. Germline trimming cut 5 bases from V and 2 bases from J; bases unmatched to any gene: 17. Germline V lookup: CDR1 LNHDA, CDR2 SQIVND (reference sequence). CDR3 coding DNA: TGTGCCAGTAGTGTATCCGCCTCTCCTAGCGGGCCACCCTACGAGCAGTACTTC. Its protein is CASSVSASPSGPPYEQYF.

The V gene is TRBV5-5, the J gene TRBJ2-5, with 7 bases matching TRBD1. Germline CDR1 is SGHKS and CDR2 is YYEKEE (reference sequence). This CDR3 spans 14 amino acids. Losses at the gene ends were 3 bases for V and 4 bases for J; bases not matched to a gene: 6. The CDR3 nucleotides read TGTGCCAGCAGCTGGGGACAGCTAGGAGAGACCCAGTACTTC. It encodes CASSWGQLGETQYF.

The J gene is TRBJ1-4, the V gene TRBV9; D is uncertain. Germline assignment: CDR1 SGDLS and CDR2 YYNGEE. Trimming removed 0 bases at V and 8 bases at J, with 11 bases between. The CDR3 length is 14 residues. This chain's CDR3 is CASSVAPVNEKLFF. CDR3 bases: TGTGCCAGCAGCGTAGCCCCGGTTAACGAAAAACTGTTTTTT. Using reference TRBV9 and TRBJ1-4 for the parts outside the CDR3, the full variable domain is DSGVTQTPKHLITATGQRVTLRCSPRSGDLSVYWYQQSLDQGLQFLIQYYNGEERAKGNILERFSAQQFPDLHSELNLSSLELGDSALYFCASSVAPVNEKLFFGSGTQLSVL.

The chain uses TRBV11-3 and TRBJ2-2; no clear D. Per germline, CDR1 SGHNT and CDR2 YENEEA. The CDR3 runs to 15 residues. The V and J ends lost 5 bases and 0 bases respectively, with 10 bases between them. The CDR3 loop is CASSLEGTNTGELFF. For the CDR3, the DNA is TGTGCCAGCAGCCTCGAAGGGACGAACACCGGGGAGCTGTTTTTT.

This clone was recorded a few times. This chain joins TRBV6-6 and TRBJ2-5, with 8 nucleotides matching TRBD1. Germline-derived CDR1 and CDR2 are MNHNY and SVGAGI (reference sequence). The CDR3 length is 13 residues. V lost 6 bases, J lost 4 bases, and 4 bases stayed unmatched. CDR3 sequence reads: CASRDRAGETQYF. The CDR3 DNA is TGTGCCAGCAGGGACAGGGCGGGAGAGACCCAGTACTTC.

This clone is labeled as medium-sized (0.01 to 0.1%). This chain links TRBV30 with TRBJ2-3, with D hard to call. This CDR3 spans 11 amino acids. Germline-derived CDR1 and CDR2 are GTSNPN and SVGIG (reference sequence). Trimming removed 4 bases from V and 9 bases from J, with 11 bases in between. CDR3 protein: CAWTLDRTQYF. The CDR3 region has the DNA TGTGCCTGGACACTTGACCGCACGCAGTATTTT.

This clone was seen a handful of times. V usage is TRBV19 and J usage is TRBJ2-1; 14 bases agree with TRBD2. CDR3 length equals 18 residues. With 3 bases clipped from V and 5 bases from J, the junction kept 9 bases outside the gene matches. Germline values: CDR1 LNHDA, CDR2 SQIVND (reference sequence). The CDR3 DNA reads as TGTGCCAGTAGTATTTCCGGGACTAGCGGGAGAGTAGACAATGAGCAGTTCTTC. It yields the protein CASSISGTSGRVDNEQFF.

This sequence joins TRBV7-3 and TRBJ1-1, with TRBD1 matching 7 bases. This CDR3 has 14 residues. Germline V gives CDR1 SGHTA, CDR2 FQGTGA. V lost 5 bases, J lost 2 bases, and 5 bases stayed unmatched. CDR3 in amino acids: CASSQGQLNTEAFF. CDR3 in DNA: TGTGCCAGCAGCCAGGGACAGCTTAACACTGAAGCTTTCTTT.

In DNA form, the CDR3 reads TGTGCCAGCAAAGGGCCATACGCCTACGAGCAGTACTTC. Encoded protein: CASKGPYAYEQYF. V is TRBV27 and J is TRBJ2-7; D is undetermined. The ends were cut back, 7 bases at V and 2 bases at J, with 12 bases in the middle. The germline gives CDR1 MNHEY, CDR2 SMNVEV (reference sequence). The CDR3 extends over 13 amino acids.

The DNA of the CDR3 is TGTGCCAGCAGTTTTAATGTCGAAGGGAATCGATGGGATACGCAGTATTTT. It specifies CASSFNVEGNRWDTQYF. The V gene is TRBV28, the J gene TRBJ2-3; unclear D gene. The CDR3 runs to 17 residues. V lost 3 bases, J lost 6 bases, and 22 bases lay in between. From germline, CDR1 is MDHEN and CDR2 SYDVKM.

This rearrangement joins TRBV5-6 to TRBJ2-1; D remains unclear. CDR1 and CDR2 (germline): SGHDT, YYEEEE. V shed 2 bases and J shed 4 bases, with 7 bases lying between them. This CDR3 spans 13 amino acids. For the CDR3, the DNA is TGTGCCAGCAGCTTTGGTAGTTACAATGAGCAGTTCTTC. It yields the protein CASSFGSYNEQFF.

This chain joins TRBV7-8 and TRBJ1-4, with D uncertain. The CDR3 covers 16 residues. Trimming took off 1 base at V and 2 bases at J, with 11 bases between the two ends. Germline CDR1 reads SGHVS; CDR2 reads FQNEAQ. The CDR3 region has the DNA TGTGCCAGCAGCTTAGTTTCCAGGTCCACTAATGAAAAACTGTTTTTT. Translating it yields CASSLVSRSTNEKLFF.

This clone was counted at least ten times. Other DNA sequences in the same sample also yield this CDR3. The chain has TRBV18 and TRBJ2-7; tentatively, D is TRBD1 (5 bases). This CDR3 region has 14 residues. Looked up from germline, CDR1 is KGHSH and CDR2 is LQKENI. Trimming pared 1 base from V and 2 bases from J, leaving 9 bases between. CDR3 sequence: CASSPRQGTYEQYV. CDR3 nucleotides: TGTGCCAGCTCACCACGGCAGGGCACCTACGAGCAGTACGTC.

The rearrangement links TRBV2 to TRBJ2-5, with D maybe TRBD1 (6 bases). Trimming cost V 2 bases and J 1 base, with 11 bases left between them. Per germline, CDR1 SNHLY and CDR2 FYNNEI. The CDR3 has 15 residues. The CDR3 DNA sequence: TGTGCCAGCAGTGAAATAGGACAGATCCAAGAGACCCAGTACTTC. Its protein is CASSEIGQIQETQYF.

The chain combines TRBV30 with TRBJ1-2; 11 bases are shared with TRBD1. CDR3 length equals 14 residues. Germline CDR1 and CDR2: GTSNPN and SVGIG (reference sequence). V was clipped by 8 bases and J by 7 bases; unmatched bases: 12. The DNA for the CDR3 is TGTGCCCAAACGTCAGGACAGGGGGCCTTTGGCTACACCTTC. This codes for CAQTSGQGAFGYTF.

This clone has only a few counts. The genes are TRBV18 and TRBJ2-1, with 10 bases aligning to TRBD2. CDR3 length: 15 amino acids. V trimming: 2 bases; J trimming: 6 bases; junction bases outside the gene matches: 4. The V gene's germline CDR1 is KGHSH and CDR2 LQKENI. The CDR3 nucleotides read TGTGCCAGCTCACCATCGACTAGCGGGCGCAATGAGCAGTTCTTC. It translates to CASSPSTSGRNEQFF.

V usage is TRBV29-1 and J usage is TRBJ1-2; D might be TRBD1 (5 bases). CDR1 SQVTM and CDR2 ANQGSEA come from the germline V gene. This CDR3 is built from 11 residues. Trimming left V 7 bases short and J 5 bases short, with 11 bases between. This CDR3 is CSDYTGYGYTF. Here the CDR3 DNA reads TGCAGCGACTACACAGGATATGGCTACACCTTC.

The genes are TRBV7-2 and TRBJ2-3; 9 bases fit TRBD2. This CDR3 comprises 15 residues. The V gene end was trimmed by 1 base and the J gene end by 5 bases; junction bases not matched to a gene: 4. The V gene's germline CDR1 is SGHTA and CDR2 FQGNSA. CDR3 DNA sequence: TGTGCCAGCAGCTTAGTAGCGGGAGCGGGAGATACGCAGTATTTT. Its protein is CASSLVAGAGDTQYF.

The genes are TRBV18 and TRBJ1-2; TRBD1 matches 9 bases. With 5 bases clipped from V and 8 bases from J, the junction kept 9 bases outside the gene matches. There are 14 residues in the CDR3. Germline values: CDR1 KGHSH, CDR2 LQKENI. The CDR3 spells CASSSGTGPLGYTF. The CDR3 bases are TGTGCCAGCTCATCCGGGACAGGGCCATTGGGCTACACCTTC.

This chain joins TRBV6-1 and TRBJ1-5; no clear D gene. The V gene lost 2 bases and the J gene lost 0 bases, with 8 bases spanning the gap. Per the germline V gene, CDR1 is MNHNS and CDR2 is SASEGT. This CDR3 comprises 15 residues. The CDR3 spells CASSERVYSNQPQHF. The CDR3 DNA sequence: TGTGCCAGCAGTGAAAGGGTGTATAGCAATCAGCCCCAGCATTTT.